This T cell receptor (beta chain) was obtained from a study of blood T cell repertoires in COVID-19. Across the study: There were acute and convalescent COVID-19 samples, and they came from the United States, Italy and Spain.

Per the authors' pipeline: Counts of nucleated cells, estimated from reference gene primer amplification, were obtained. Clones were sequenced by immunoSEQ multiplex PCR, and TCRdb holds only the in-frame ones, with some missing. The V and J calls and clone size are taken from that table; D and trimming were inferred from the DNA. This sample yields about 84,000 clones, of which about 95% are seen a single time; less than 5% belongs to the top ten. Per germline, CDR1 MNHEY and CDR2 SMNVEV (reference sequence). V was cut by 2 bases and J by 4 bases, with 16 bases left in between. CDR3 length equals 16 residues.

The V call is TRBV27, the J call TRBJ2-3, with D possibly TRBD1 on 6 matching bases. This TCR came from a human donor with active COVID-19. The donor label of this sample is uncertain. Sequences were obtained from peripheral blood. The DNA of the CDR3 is TGTGCCAGCAGTTTACCGCCTGGGGGCCGGCCAGATACGCAGTATTTT. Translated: CASSLPPGGRPDTQYF.